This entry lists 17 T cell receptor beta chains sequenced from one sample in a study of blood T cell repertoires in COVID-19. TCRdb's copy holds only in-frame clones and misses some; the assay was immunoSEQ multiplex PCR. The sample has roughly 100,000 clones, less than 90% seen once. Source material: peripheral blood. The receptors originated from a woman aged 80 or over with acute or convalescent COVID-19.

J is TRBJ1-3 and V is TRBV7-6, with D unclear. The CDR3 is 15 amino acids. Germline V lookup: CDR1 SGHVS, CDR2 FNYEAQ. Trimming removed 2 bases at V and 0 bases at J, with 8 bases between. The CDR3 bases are TGTGCCAGCAGCTTACACTGGAGCTCTGGAAACACCATATATTTT. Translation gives CASSLHWSSGNTIYF.

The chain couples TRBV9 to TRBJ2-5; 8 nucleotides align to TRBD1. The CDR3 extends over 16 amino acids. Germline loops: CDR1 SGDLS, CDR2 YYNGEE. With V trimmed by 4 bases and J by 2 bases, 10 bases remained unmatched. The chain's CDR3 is CASSPGTGGGQETQYF. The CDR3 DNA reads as TGTGCCAGCAGCCCTGGGACAGGAGGGGGGCAAGAGACCCAGTACTTC.

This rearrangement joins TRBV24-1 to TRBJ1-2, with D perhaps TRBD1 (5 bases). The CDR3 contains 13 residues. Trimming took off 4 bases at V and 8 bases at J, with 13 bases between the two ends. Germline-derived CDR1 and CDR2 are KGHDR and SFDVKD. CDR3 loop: CATSERAGIGYTF. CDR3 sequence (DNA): TGTGCCACCAGTGAAAGAGCAGGGATCGGCTACACCTTC.

CDR3 nucleotides: TGTGCCAGTAGTATTGTCCTACTCACTGAAGCTTTCTTT. Its protein product is CASSIVLLTEAFF. The V call is TRBV19, the J call TRBJ1-1; D gene unclear. Germline V CDR1 and CDR2: LNHDA, SQIVND (reference sequence). Trimming pared 3 bases from V and 4 bases from J, leaving 9 bases between. The CDR3 contains 13 residues.

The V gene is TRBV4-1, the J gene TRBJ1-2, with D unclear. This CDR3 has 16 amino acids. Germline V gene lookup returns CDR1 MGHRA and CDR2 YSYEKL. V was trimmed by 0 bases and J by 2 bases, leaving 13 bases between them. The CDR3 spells CASSQDLAGKNYGYTF. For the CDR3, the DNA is TGCGCCAGCAGCCAAGATCTGGCGGGGAAAAACTATGGCTACACCTTC.

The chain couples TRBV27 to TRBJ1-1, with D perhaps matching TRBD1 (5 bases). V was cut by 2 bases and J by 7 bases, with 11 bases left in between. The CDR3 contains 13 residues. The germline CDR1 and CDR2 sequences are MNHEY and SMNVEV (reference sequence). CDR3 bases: TGTGCCAGCAGTTTAAGGAGGGGCGTTGAAGCTTTCTTT. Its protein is CASSLRRGVEAFF.

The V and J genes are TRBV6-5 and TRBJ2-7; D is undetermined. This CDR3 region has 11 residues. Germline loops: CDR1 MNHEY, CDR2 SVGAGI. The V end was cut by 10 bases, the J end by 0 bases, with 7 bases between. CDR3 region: CATMASYEQYF. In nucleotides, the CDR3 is TGTGCCACCATGGCCTCCTACGAGCAGTACTTC.

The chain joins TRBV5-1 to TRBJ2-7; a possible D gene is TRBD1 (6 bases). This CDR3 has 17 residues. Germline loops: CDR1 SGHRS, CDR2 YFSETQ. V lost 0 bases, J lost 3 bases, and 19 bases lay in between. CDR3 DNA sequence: TGCGCCAGCAGCTTGGACAGGGACGAGGTCCGATTCTACGAGCAGTACTTC. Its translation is CASSLDRDEVRFYEQYF.

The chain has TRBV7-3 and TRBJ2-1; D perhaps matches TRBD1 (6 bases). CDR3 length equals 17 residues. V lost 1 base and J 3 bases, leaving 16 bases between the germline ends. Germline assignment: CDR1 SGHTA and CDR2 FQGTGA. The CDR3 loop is CASSLKSTVGGYNEQFF. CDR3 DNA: TGTGCCAGCAGCTTAAAAAGCACGGTAGGGGGCTACAATGAGCAGTTCTTC. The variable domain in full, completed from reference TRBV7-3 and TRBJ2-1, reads GAGVSQTPSNKVTEKGKYVELRCDPISGHTALYWYRQSLGQGPEFLIYFQGTGAADDSGLPNDRFFAVRPEGSVSTLKIQRTERGDSAVYLCASSLKSTVGGYNEQFFGPGTRLTVL.

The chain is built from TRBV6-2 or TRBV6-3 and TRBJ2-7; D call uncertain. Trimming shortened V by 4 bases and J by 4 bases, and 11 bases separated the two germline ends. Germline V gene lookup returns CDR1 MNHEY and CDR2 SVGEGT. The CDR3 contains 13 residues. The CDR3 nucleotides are TGTGCCAGCAGTTCCCAAGGAGCTTACGAGCAGTACTTC. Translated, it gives CASSSQGAYEQYF.

CDR3 in amino acids: CASSQSKGAAGNTIYF. The CDR3, as DNA: TGTGCCAGCTCACAGTCAAAAGGGGCAGCTGGAAACACCATATATTTT. The chain recombines TRBV18 with TRBJ1-3; perhaps TRBD1 as D (5 bases). This CDR3 spans 16 amino acids. Germline V gene sequence: CDR1 KGHSH, CDR2 LQKENI. V lost 4 bases to trimming and J lost 2 bases, with 15 bases between them. Complete variable domain (other parts from reference TRBV18 and TRBJ1-3): NAGVMQNPRHLVRRRGQEARLRCSPMKGHSHVYWYRQLPEEGLKFMVYLQKENIIDESGMPKERFSAEFPKEGPSILRIQQVVRGDSAAYFCASSQSKGAAGNTIYFGEGSWLTVV.

Here the CDR3 reads CASSSHSQTQYF. CDR3 sequence (DNA): TGTGCCAGCAGTTCTCACAGCCAGACCCAGTACTTC. The rearrangement links TRBV6-2 or TRBV6-3 to TRBJ2-5; no firm D call. CDR1 is MNHEY, CDR2 SVGEGT, per germline. V was trimmed by 4 bases and J by 6 bases, leaving 9 bases between them. This CDR3 comprises 12 residues.

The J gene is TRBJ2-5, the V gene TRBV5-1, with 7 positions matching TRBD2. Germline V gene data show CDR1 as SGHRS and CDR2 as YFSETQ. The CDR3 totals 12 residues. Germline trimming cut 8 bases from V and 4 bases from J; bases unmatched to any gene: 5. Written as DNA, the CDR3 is TGCGCCAGTCGGGGGGTAGGAGAGACCCAGTACTTC. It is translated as CASRGVGETQYF.

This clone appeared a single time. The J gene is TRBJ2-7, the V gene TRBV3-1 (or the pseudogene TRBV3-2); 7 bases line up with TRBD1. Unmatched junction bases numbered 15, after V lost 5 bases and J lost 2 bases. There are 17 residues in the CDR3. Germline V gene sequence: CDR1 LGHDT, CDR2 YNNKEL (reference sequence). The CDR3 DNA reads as TGTGCCAGCAGCGTACGGGACAGCACTATTAAGACCTACGAGCAGTACTTC. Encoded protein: CASSVRDSTIKTYEQYF.

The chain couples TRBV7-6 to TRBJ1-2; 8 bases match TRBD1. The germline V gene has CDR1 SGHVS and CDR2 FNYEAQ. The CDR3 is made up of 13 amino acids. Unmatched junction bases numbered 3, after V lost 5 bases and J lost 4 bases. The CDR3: CASSPDRGYGYTF. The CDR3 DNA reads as TGTGCCAGCAGCCCAGACAGGGGCTATGGCTACACCTTC.

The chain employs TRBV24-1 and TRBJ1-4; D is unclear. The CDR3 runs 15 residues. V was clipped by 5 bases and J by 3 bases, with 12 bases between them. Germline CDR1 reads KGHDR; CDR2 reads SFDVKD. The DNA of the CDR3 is TGTGCCACCAGTGGTGATGGGCGGGCTAATGAAAAACTGTTTTTT. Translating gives CATSGDGRANEKLFF.

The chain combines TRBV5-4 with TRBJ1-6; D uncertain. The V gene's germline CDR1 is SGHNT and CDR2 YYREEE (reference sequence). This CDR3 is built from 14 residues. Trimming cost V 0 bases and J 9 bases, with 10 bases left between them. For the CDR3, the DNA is TGTGCCAGCAGCTTGGAAGACGGGGTTTCACCCCTCCACTTT. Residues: CASSLEDGVSPLHF.